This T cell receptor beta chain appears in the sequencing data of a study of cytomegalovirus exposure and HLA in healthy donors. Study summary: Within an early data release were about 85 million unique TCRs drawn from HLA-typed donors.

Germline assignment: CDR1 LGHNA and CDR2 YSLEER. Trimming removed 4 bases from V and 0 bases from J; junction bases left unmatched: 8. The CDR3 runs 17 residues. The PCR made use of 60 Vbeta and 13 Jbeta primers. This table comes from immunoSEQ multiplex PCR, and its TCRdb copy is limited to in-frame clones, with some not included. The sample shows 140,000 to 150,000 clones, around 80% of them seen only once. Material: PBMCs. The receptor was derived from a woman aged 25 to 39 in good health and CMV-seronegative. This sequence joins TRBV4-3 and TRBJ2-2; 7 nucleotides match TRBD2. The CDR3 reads CASSPTPSGANTGELFF. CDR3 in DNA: TGCGCCAGCAGCCCTACCCCCAGCGGGGCGAACACCGGGGAGCTGTTTTTT.